Listed below are T cell receptor beta chains from one sample, sequenced in a study of siplizumab effects on memory and regulatory T cells. The method was immunoSEQ multiplex PCR; TCRdb's version includes in-frame clones alone and lacks a portion of them. The table has 85,000 to 120,000 clones, around nine tenths seen once. The source material was CD4+ T cells sorted from blood. These receptor sequences come from a human donor in good health. Both conserved end residues are part of each CDR3. A D gene is named only where the DNA matches it firmly. Clone size is not always given. Where it is, it says once, few, many or a class for expanded clones.

J gene | D gene | clone size | V gene | CDR3 protein | CDR3 DNA
TRBJ2-2 | - | - | TRBV11-2 | CASSPGLGAGELFF | TGTGCCAGCAGCCCCGGCCTGGGAGCCGGGGAGCTGTTTTTT
TRBJ1-2 | - | - | TRBV30 | CAWMTGTHGYTF | TGTGCCTGGATGACAGGAACCCATGGCTACACCTTC
TRBJ2-2 | - | - | TRBV18 | CASSPYTGELFF | TGTGCCAGCTCACCATACACCGGGGAGCTGTTTTTT
TRBJ2-7 | - | - | TRBV5-1 | CASSLQGRGYEQYF | TGCGCCAGCAGCTTGCAGGGGAGGGGCTACGAGCAGTACTTC
TRBJ2-7 | - | - | TRBV6-5 | CASSYVRALGGEQYF | TGTGCCAGCAGTTACGTGCGGGCACTTGGGGGCGAGCAGTACTTC
TRBJ1-2 | TRBD1 | - | TRBV30 | CAWSHQGGGYTF | TGTGCCTGGAGTCATCAGGGGGGGGGCTACACCTTC
TRBJ1-2 | - | once | TRBV28 | CASSFISDSPYGYTF | TGTGCCAGCAGTTTCATATCCGACAGTCCCTATGGCTACACCTTC
TRBJ1-2 | TRBD1 | - | TRBV5-1 | CASREATGPYGYTF | TGCGCCAGCAGAGAGGCGACAGGGCCCTATGGCTACACCTTC
TRBJ2-5 | TRBD1 | - | TRBV19 | CASSFTPGTGAAETQYF | TGTGCCAGTAGCTTTACTCCCGGGACAGGGGCGGCGGAGACCCAGTACTTC
TRBJ2-3 | - | - | TRBV5-1 | CASSLMSRRSSKSTDTQYF | TGCGCCAGCAGCTTGATGTCGAGGAGGAGCTCCAAAAGCACAGATACGCAGTATTTT
TRBJ2-1 | - | once | TRBV18 | CASSPHPAGPLNEQFF | TGTGCCAGCTCACCACACCCGGCAGGGCCCCTCAATGAGCAGTTCTTC
TRBJ2-7 | - | - | TRBV7-9 | CASSLKAGPTYEQYF | TGTGCCAGCAGCTTAAAGGCGGGGCCCACCTACGAGCAGTACTTC
TRBJ1-1 | TRBD1 | once | TRBV5-4 | CASSLLGQEQVEAFF | TGTGCCAGCAGTCTTCTCGGACAGGAGCAGGTTGAAGCTTTCTTT
TRBJ1-1 | TRBD1 | - | TRBV5-6 | CASSPGTGILEAFF | TGTGCCAGCAGCCCAGGGACAGGCATCCTGGAAGCTTTCTTT
TRBJ1-5 | TRBD1 | - | TRBV6-6 | CASSFPGQGNQPQHF | TGTGCCAGCAGTTTTCCTGGACAGGGCAATCAGCCCCAGCATTTT
TRBJ2-2 | TRBD2 | - | TRBV9 | CASSVGLAGDLNTGELFF | TGTGCCAGCAGCGTAGGACTAGCGGGAGACTTGAACACCGGGGAGCTGTTTTTT
TRBJ1-1 | - | - | TRBV6-6 | CASSSPVGTEAFF | TGTGCCAGCAGTTCGCCGGTTGGCACTGAAGCTTTCTTT
TRBJ2-2 | TRBD1 | - | TRBV19 | CASSTGQAISGELFF | TGTGCCAGTAGTACGGGACAGGCAATTTCCGGGGAGCTGTTTTTT
TRBJ2-3 | - | - | TRBV11-2 | CASSFSTDTQYF | TGTGCCAGCAGCTTTAGCACAGATACGCAGTATTTT
TRBJ2-7 | TRBD1 | once | TRBV5-5 | CASSPSLIQGVRSYEQYF | TGTGCCAGCAGCCCCTCCCTCATACAGGGGGTGCGTTCCTACGAGCAGTACTTC
TRBJ2-5 | - | once | TRBV12-2 | CASRLVSARSQETQYF | TGTGCAAGTCGCTTAGTTTCGGCTAGAAGCCAAGAGACCCAGTACTTC
TRBJ2-1 | - | - | TRBV5-1 | CASSAGLNNEQFF | TGCGCCAGCAGCGCTGGACTCAACAATGAGCAGTTCTTC
TRBJ2-2 | TRBD2 | few | TRBV5-5 | CASSSGLVSGELFF | TGTGCCAGCAGTTCAGGACTAGTTTCCGGGGAGCTGTTTTTT